A selection of T cell receptor beta chains follows, all from one sample in a study of cytomegalovirus exposure and HLA in healthy donors. The protocol was immunoSEQ multiplex PCR, while the TCRdb copy is restricted to in-frame clones and leaves out a portion. Here the sample spans more than 95,000 clones, around 80% being singletons. The source material was PBMCs. The source is a man aged 25-40 years in good health and CMV-seronegative. The CDR3 runs from the conserved cysteine through the conserved F or W.

V,CDR3
TRBV6-5,CASSSSRDRSFYEQYF
TRBV19,CASSTSRLMNTEAFF
TRBV5-1,CASSLVPSNYGYTF
TRBV5-1,CASSPAGQEASQYF
TRBV19,CASSGRDREGGWGSYNEQFF
TRBV7-2,CASSLVGEVNTGELFF
TRBV5-1,CASSLADGLYGYTF
TRBV2,CASSESRGPDTQYF
TRBV5-4,CASSLGKRTSGRGEYF
TRBV7-2,CASSLAQGAAGELFF
TRBV6-6,CATEHGQGGSGNTIYF
TRBV7-2,CASSLQRLAGAYEQYF
TRBV27,CASSLTGNQPQHF
TRBV12-2,CASRLALSGHSNQPQHF
TRBV18,CASSPKADFSGNTIYF
TRBV29-1,CSVRGGLHNEQFF
TRBV7-2,CASSLVFSNAGELFF
TRBV7-9,CASSLGGGRRNTEAFF
TRBV30,CAWSIGTGGPDEQYF
TRBV9,CASSVTVLNTEAFF
TRBV7-7,CASSSSGMDGEQFF
TRBV7-3,CASSPGLAVYNEQFF
TRBV5-1,CASSLTSSGNTIYF
TRBV5-1,CASSLADRDTDTQYF
TRBV10-3,CAIRDRSYEQYF
TRBV7-2,CASSLGWTGVSLYNEQFF
TRBV5-4,CASSLGVASSYNEQFF
TRBV5-4,CASTPGQGRAGELFF
TRBV2,CASNPRLAVGRWAGELFF
TRBV28,CASSLSRDTGLLEQYF
TRBV13,CASSPRTGDGGYTF
TRBV10-3,CAISEDRGVWTQYF
TRBV5-6,CASSLLRAQDEQYF
TRBV7-9,CASSPPTSGGFHTDTQYF
TRBV5-5,CASSPAGTGAYEQYF
TRBV9,CASSEWTGGTDTQYF